Each of the 17 T cell receptor beta chains below was sequenced from the same sample in a study of vaccination and CD4 T cells after COVID-19. Treatment of the sample: approximately 10-day PBMC culture with coronavirus spike peptide pools or control peptides (ViraFEST assay). At the Johns Hopkins FTIC core, DNA taken from cultured CD4+ T cells was sequenced by way of the Oncomine TCR Beta short-read assay. One entry per CDR3 protein, called by TCRdb with MiXCR from the PCR reads. The table has over 9,000 distinct CDR3 sequences, roughly 61% seen once. These TCRs' antigens remain unknown. The sequenced sample was cultured CD4+ T cells from blood, obtained after SARS-CoV-2 vaccination. Every receptor here comes from a human donor with COVID-19.

Comment on this clonotype: One junction end disagrees with the germline gene, perhaps due to a read error. The chain is built from TRBV7-2 and TRBJ2-7, with 9 positions matching TRBD2. The germline V gene has CDR1 SGHTA and CDR2 FQGNSA. The CDR3 runs to 14 residues. CDR3 coding DNA: TGTGCCAGCAGATTAGCGGGGGAGGCCTACGAGCAGTACTTC. This gives the protein CASRLAGEAYEQYF.

The rearrangement uses TRBV25-1 and TRBJ1-6; a weak D match, TRBD1 (6 bases). Trimming left V 10 bases short and J 5 bases short, with 18 bases between. CDR1 and CDR2 from the germline V gene are MGHDK and SYGVNS. The CDR3 has 15 amino acids. The CDR3 protein is CAIFRGTHDNSPLHF. The CDR3 DNA is TGTGCCATTTTCAGGGGAACCCATGATAATTCACCCCTCCACTTT.

The rearrangement joins TRBV6-4 to TRBJ1-2, with D possibly TRBD1 on 5 matching bases. Germline CDR1 MRHNA, CDR2 SNTAGT. The germline V and J ends were trimmed by 6 bases and 8 bases, with 16 bases remaining between them. This CDR3 contains 13 residues. CDR3 in DNA: TGTGCCAGCAGCCCGGACATGGGGTCGGGCTACACCTTC. The encoded protein is CASSPDMGSGYTF.

In this sample, this clonotype turned up a few times. The chain joins TRBV9 to TRBJ2-7; D not certain. The CDR3 consists of 14 residues. Deletions cut 5 bases from V and 3 bases from J, with 15 bases between. The germline CDR1 and CDR2 sequences are SGDLS and YYNGEE. This CDR3 reads CASSTGRVDYEQYF. The CDR3 bases are TGTGCCAGCAGTACCGGCCGGGTGGACTACGAGCAGTACTTC.

This clonotype turned up a few times. The J gene is TRBJ1-6, the V gene TRBV20-1; D ambiguous. V dropped 2 bases and J dropped 9 bases, with 20 bases sitting between them. CDR1 is DFQATT, CDR2 SNEGSKA, per germline (reference sequence). This CDR3 is built from 16 residues. CDR3 sequence: CSARSHRDGVVSPLHF. The CDR3 DNA reads TGCAGTGCTAGATCCCACCGAGACGGTGTGGTTTCACCCCTCCACTTT.

CDR3 in DNA: TGTGCCAGCAGTTACCCCCCGGGGTCATCCACCTACGAGCAGTACTTC. Its translation: CASSYPPGSSTYEQYF. The chain combines TRBV6-5 with TRBJ2-7; D may be TRBD2 (5 bases). The V and J ends lost 2 bases and 2 bases respectively, with 16 bases between them. This CDR3 contains 16 residues. Germline lookup yields CDR1 MNHEY and CDR2 SVGAGI.

This clonotype was seen a handful of times. This chain links TRBV27 with TRBJ1-2; D is undetermined. Trimming cost V 6 bases and J 4 bases, with 9 bases left between them. The germline gives CDR1 MNHEY, CDR2 SMNVEV (reference sequence). The CDR3 consists of 12 residues. CDR3 region: CASSPDAYGYTF. CDR3 coding DNA: TGTGCCAGCAGCCCAGACGCCTATGGCTACACCTTC.

V usage is TRBV9 and J usage is TRBJ1-6; D remains unclear. Trimming shortened V by 4 bases and J by 0 bases, and 8 bases separated the two germline ends. The CDR3 extends over 15 amino acids. Germline-derived CDR1 and CDR2 are SGDLS and YYNGEE. The CDR3 sequence is CASSWEGSYNSPLHF. The CDR3 nucleotides are TGTGCCAGCAGCTGGGAGGGCTCCTATAATTCACCCCTCCACTTT.

The table lists this clonotype with a count of one. The J gene is TRBJ2-5, the V gene TRBV20-1, with D unclear. The germline gives CDR1 DFQATT, CDR2 SNEGSKA (reference sequence). V shed 6 bases and J shed 2 bases, with 19 bases lying between them. CDR3 length equals 15 residues. CDR3 loop: CSAQAPGVGQETQYF. The CDR3 bases are TGCAGTGCCCAGGCCCCTGGGGTCGGACAAGAGACCCAGTACTTC.

This sequence joins TRBV7-9 and TRBJ1-1; D gene unclear. V was pared by 5 bases and J by 1 base, with 17 bases between. The V gene's germline CDR1 is SEHNR and CDR2 FQNEAQ (reference sequence). This CDR3 spans 16 amino acids. The CDR3 here is CASSPPFRSGNTEAFF. The DNA for the CDR3 is TGTGCCAGCAGCCCCCCCTTTCGCTCGGGGAACACTGAAGCTTTCTTT.

This chain joins TRBV28 and TRBJ1-2; TRBD1 aligns across 8 bases. The CDR3 has 14 residues. The V and J ends lost 8 bases and 1 base, in that order; junction bases with no gene match: 6. The V gene's germline CDR1 is MDHEN and CDR2 SYDVKM. CDR3 sequence: CASGGQAGNYGYTF. The CDR3 DNA reads as TGTGCCAGCGGGGGACAGGCTGGTAACTATGGCTACACCTTC.

The genes are TRBV25-1 and TRBJ2-3, with TRBD2 identical over 7 bases. This CDR3 contains 15 residues. Trimming took 4 bases from V and 4 from J; bases not matched to a gene: 8. Germline V gives CDR1 MGHDK, CDR2 SYGVNS. The CDR3 coding sequence is TGTGCCAGCAGTGGTCTCGCGGGGGATCCAGATACGCAGTATTTT. The encoded protein is CASSGLAGDPDTQYF. Filled out from reference TRBV25-1 and TRBJ2-3, the complete variable domain reads EADIYQTPRYLVIGTGKKITLECSQTMGHDKMYWYQQDPGMELHLIHYSYGVNSTEKGDLSSESTVSRIRTEHFPLTLESARPSHTSQYLCASSGLAGDPDTQYFGPGTRLTVL.

The table lists this clonotype with a count of one. V is TRBV6-1 and J is TRBJ1-3; TRBD1 might be the D (5 bases). Deletions cut 4 bases from V and 4 bases from J, with 14 bases between. Germline-derived CDR1 and CDR2 are MNHNS and SASEGT. The length of the CDR3 is 15 residues. This chain's CDR3 is CASSATQGTGNTIYF. The CDR3 region has the DNA TGTGCCAGCAGTGCAACTCAGGGCACCGGAAACACCATATATTTT.

This clonotype was counted a few times. The genes are TRBV20-1 and TRBJ1-5, with TRBD1 identical over 8 bases. The V segment lost 7 bases and the J segment 6 bases; nucleotides outside the gene matches: 5. Germline-derived CDR1 and CDR2 are DFQATT and SNEGSKA (reference sequence). The CDR3 spans 12 residues. The CDR3 region is CSVHRGAQPQHF. The DNA of the CDR3 is TGCAGTGTACACAGGGGGGCTCAGCCCCAGCATTTT.

The chain uses TRBV20-1 and TRBJ1-1; possible D gene TRBD1, 6 bases. Trimming stripped 7 bases from V and 0 bases from J, with 12 bases between. The germline gives CDR1 DFQATT, CDR2 SNEGSKA (reference sequence). The CDR3 loop spans 13 amino acids. The CDR3 nucleotides read TGCAGTGGCGCCAGACAGGTGAACACTGAAGCTTTCTTT. Protein: CSGARQVNTEAFF.

The genes are TRBV2 and TRBJ2-1, with a tentative D call TRBD1 (5 bases). CDR1 and CDR2 from the germline V gene are SNHLY and FYNNEI. The CDR3 has 13 amino acids. V lost 10 bases and J 10 bases, leaving 20 bases between the germline ends. Written as DNA, the CDR3 is TGTGCCACCCAGGCGCCCCCTAGGGGCGAGCAGTTCTTC. This sequence encodes CATQAPPRGEQFF. Full variable domain (remainder filled in from reference TRBV2 and TRBJ2-1): EPEVTQTPSHQVTQMGQEVILRCVPISNHLYFYWYRQILGQKVEFLVSFYNNEISEKSEIFDDQFSVERPDGSNFTLKIRSTKLEDSAMYFCATQAPPRGEQFFGPGTRLTVL.

The V call is TRBV7-8, the J call TRBJ1-1; no reliable D call. Germline CDR1 reads SGHVS; CDR2 reads FQNEAQ. V was clipped by 0 bases and J by 4 bases, with 0 bases between them. CDR3 length: 11 residues. As DNA, the CDR3 is TGTGCCAGCAGCTTAGCCACTGAAGCTTTCTTT. This translates into CASSLATEAFF.